A single sample is the source of the 12 T cell receptor beta chains below, sequenced in a study of cytomegalovirus exposure and HLA in healthy donors. PCR amplification relied on 60 Vbeta primers (plus 13 Jbeta primers). The data were produced by immunoSEQ multiplex PCR, yet TCRdb's version contains in-frame clones alone and is incomplete. Altogether 200,000 to 300,000 clones are present, around 76% being singletons, with the ten largest covering 4.5% to 6%. Sequences were obtained from PBMCs. Receptors were obtained from a woman in her 40s in good health and CMV-seropositive.

The chain uses TRBV9 and TRBJ1-2; D not certain. Per the germline V gene, CDR1 is SGDLS and CDR2 is YYNGEE. The CDR3 has 17 amino acids. V gave up 0 bases and J gave up 4 bases, with 19 bases separating them. For the CDR3, the DNA is TGTGCCAGCAGCGTAGGACTACCTGGGAGGGCCTCCTATGGCTACACCTTC. As protein: CASSVGLPGRASYGYTF.

This chain uses TRBV10-3 with TRBJ1-2; 7 nucleotides align to TRBD1. The V gene's germline CDR1 is ENHRY and CDR2 SYGVKD. The CDR3 is 16 residues long. After removal of 11 bases from V and 4 bases from J, the junction contained 19 bases not matched to a gene. CDR3 nucleotides: TGTGCCTCCGCGGACCGCCGGGACAGTCGTTCCTATGGCTACACCTTC. This gives the protein CASADRRDSRSYGYTF.

This clone appeared a few times. The rearrangement joins TRBV19 to TRBJ2-7; D might be TRBD2 (6 bases). The CDR3 spans 13 residues. The V end was cut by 3 bases, the J end by 7 bases, with 13 bases between. The germline V gene encodes CDR1 LNHDA and CDR2 SQIVND (reference sequence). CDR3 residues: CASSIGGILEQYF. CDR3 nucleotide sequence: TGTGCCAGTAGTATTGGCGGGATATTAGAGCAGTACTTC. The whole variable domain, filled in from reference TRBV19 and TRBJ2-7, reads DGGITQSPKYLFRKEGQNVTLSCEQNLNHDAMYWYRQDPGQGLRLIYYSQIVNDFQKGDIAEGYSVSREKKESFPLTVTSAQKNPTAFYLCASSIGGILEQYFGPGTRLTVT.

The rearrangement links TRBV19 to TRBJ1-1, with TRBD1 as a possible D gene (6 bases). The CDR3 loop spans 14 amino acids. V lost 6 bases and J 1 base, leaving 12 bases between the germline ends. Germline CDR1 reads LNHDA; CDR2 reads SQIVND (reference sequence). The CDR3 sequence is CASRKNRANTEAFF. In DNA form, the CDR3 reads TGTGCCAGTAGAAAAAACAGGGCGAACACTGAAGCTTTCTTT. The whole variable domain, filled in from reference TRBV19 and TRBJ1-1, reads DGGITQSPKYLFRKEGQNVTLSCEQNLNHDAMYWYRQDPGQGLRLIYYSQIVNDFQKGDIAEGYSVSREKKESFPLTVTSAQKNPTAFYLCASRKNRANTEAFFGQGTRLTVV.

The gene calls are TRBV7-6 and TRBJ2-2; no reliable D call. The CDR3 runs to 14 residues. Between the trimmed V and J ends, which lost 2 bases and 4 bases, there was a span of 8 bases. CDR1 is SGHVS, CDR2 FNYEAQ, per germline. The CDR3 coding sequence is TGTGCCAGCAGCTTACCCGCTAGCACCGGGGAGCTGTTTTTT. It codes for CASSLPASTGELFF.

The rearrangement joins TRBV5-1 to TRBJ1-1; D is uncertain. The CDR3 spans 14 residues. Between the trimmed V and J ends, which lost 0 bases and 1 base, there was a span of 7 bases. CDR1 and CDR2 from the germline V gene are SGHRS and YFSETQ. CDR3 residues: CASSLVDKNTEAFF. Here the CDR3 DNA reads TGCGCCAGCAGCTTGGTCGACAAGAACACTGAAGCTTTCTTT.

This clone has a handful of counts. The chain carries TRBV10-3 and TRBJ1-4; TRBD1 matches 8 bases. CDR1 ENHRY and CDR2 SYGVKD come from the germline V gene. The CDR3 has 14 residues. Trimming at V came to 5 bases and at J to 8 bases, leaving 7 bases not matched to a gene. CDR3 sequence (DNA): TGTGCCATCAGTTCCGACAGGGGTCGGGAAAAACTGTTTTTT. Residues: CAISSDRGREKLFF.

The V gene is TRBV29-1, the J gene TRBJ1-2; D remains ambiguous. CDR1 is SQVTM and CDR2 is ANQGSEA in the germline V gene. Trimming left V 6 bases short and J 8 bases short, with 13 bases between. The length of the CDR3 is 11 residues. CDR3 sequence reads: CSVSTVCGYTF. DNA for the CDR3: TGCAGCGTAAGCACAGTCTGCGGCTACACCTTC.

The V and J genes are TRBV28 and TRBJ1-2; no definite D call. Per the germline V gene, CDR1 is MDHEN and CDR2 is SYDVKM. Trimming stripped 5 bases from V and 4 bases from J, with 11 bases between. This CDR3 is 13 amino acids long. The CDR3 sequence is CASSPTESYGYTF. Written as DNA, the CDR3 is TGTGCCAGCAGTCCGACGGAGTCCTATGGCTACACCTTC.

The V call is TRBV19, the J call TRBJ2-3, with 7 bases identical to TRBD1. CDR1 and CDR2 (germline): LNHDA, SQIVND (reference sequence). The length of the CDR3 is 15 residues. The junction had 6 bases not matched to a gene; V was cut back by 3 bases and J by 3 bases. The CDR3 bases are TGTGCCAGTAGTATGATAACGGACAGGACAGATACGCAGTATTTT. Translation: CASSMITDRTDTQYF.

The chain employs TRBV7-6 and TRBJ2-1, with 13 bases that match TRBD2. Germline assignment: CDR1 SGHVS and CDR2 FNYEAQ. Germline trimming cut 6 bases from V and 0 bases from J; bases unmatched to any gene: 17. This CDR3 has 21 amino acids. CDR3: CASSPVPLTSGRHSSYNEQFF. The CDR3 region has the DNA TGTGCCAGCAGTCCTGTCCCCCTGACTAGCGGGAGGCATAGCTCCTACAATGAGCAGTTCTTC.

The chain combines TRBV9 with TRBJ2-1; maybe TRBD2 (6 bases). Trimming cost V 4 bases and J 9 bases, with 20 bases left between them. The CDR3 length is 15 residues. Germline V gene data show CDR1 as SGDLS and CDR2 as YYNGEE. The CDR3 here is CASSFHPSTSLEQFF. Written as DNA, the CDR3 is TGTGCCAGCAGCTTCCACCCCTCTACTAGCCTTGAGCAGTTCTTC.